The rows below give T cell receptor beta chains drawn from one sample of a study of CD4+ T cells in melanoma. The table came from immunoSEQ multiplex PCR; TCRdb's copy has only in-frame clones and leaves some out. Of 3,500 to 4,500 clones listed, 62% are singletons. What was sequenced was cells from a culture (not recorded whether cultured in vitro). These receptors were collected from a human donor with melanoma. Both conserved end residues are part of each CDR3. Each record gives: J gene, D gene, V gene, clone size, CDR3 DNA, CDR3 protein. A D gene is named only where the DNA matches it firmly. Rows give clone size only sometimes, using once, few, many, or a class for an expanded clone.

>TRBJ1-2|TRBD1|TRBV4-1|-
TGCGCCAGCAGCCAATTACAGGGGGCGGTGGATGGCTACACCTTC
CASSQLQGAVDGYTF
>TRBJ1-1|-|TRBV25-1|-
TGTGCCAGCAGTGAATTCGAACAGGGCACTGAAGCTTTCTTT
CASSEFEQGTEAFF
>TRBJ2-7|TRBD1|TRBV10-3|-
TGTGCCATCAGTGAAGGCGGGACAGGAAGGGTCCGAGCCTACGAGCAGTACTTC
CAISEGGTGRVRAYEQYF
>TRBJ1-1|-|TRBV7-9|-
TGTGCCAGCAGCTTAGGTCGGGGCCGTAACACTGAAGCTTTCTTT
CASSLGRGRNTEAFF
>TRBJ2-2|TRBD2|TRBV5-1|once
TGCGCCAGCAGCTATCCTAGCGGGGGCTCCGGGGAGCTGTTTTTT
CASSYPSGGSGELFF
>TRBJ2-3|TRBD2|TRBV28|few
TGTGCCAGCAGTTTGGGCAGTAGGACTAGCGGGGGGGGGACGCAGTATTTT
CASSLGSRTSGGGTQYF
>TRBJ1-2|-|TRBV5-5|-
TGTGCCAGCAGCTTGGCCGGGGATGTTAACTATGGCTACACCTTC
CASSLAGDVNYGYTF
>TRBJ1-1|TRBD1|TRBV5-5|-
TGTGCCAGCAGCTTGGGGACAGGCCTTGGTGGTACTGAAGCTTTCTTT
CASSLGTGLGGTEAFF
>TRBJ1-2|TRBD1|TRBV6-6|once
TGTGCCAGCAGTAGAGTGACAGGGGGCAGCGGGGGCTACACCTTC
CASSRVTGGSGGYTF
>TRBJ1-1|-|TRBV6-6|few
TGTGCCAGCAGTTATAGCCAATCCACTGAAGCTTTCTTT
CASSYSQSTEAFF
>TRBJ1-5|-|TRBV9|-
TGTGCCAGCAGCGTAGTTAGTTTGGGGGAGGGGGGCAATCAGCCCCAGCATTTT
CASSVVSLGEGGNQPQHF
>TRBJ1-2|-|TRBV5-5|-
TGTGCCAGCAGCTTGGAGGGGAGCTATGGCTACACCTTC
CASSLEGSYGYTF
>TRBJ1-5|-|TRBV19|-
TGTGCCAGTAGTATGTCCAATCAGCCCCAGCATTTT
CASSMSNQPQHF
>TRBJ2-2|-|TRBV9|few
TGTGCCAGCAGCCTAACGAACAGGGTTCACGGGGAGCTGTTTTTT
CASSLTNRVHGELFF
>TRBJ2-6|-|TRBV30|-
TGTGCCTGGAGGGTAACAGCTGGGGGTATCTCTGGGGCCAACGTCCTGACTTTC
CAWRVTAGGISGANVLTF
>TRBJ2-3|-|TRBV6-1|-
TGTGCCAGCAGTGAAACAAGTTTCCGCACAGATACGCAGTATTTT
CASSETSFRTDTQYF
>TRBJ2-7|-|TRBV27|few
TGTGCCAGCAGTCCGGGTGTCTACTACGAGCAGTACTTC
CASSPGVYYEQYF
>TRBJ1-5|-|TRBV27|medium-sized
TGTGCCAGCAGTTTAACAGTTTATCAGCCCCAGCATTTT
CASSLTVYQPQHF
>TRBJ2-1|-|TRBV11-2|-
TGTGCCAGCAGCCCCGCCGGGGGCTACAATGAGCAGTTCTTC
CASSPAGGYNEQFF
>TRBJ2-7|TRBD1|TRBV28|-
TGTGCCAGCAGCCAACAGGGGTACGAGCAGTACTTC
CASSQQGYEQYF
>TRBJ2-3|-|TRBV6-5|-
TGTGCCAGCAGTTCCGTTGGTGACGCAGGTACGCAGTATTTT
CASSSVGDAGTQYF
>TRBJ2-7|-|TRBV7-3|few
TGTGCCAGCAGCTTAGGTCAGTCTTATGCCTACGAGCAGTACTTC
CASSLGQSYAYEQYF